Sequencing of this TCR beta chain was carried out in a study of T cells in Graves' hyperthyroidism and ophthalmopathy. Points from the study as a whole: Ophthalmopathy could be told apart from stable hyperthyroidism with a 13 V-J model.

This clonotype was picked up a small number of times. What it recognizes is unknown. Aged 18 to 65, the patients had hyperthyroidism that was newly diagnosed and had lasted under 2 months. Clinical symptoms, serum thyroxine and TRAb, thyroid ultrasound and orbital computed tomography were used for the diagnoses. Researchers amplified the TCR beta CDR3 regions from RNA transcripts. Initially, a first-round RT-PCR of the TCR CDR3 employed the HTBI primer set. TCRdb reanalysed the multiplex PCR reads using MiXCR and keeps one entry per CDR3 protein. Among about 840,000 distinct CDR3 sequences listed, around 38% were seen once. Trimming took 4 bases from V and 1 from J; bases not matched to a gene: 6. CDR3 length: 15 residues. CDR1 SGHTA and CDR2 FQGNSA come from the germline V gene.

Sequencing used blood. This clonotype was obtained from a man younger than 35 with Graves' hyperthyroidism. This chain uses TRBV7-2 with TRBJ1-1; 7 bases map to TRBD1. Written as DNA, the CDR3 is TGTGCCAGCAGCTCTTGGACAGGCGAGAACACTGAAGCTTTCTTT. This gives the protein CASSSWTGENTEAFF.